Listed here are 18 T cell receptor beta chains from one sample, sequenced in a study of STAT5B mutations in CD4+ large granular lymphocyte leukemia. This table comes from immunoSEQ multiplex PCR, and its TCRdb copy is limited to in-frame clones, with some not included. Here the sample spans roughly 48,000 clones, just over 70% being singletons. The sequencing input was CD4+ T cells from blood buffy coats. Source of these receptors: a human donor in good health.

This clone was detected once. The chain recombines TRBV5-4 with TRBJ2-5, with a possible D match to TRBD2 (6 bases). V dropped 0 bases and J dropped 5 bases, with 14 bases sitting between them. Germline assignment: CDR1 SGHNT and CDR2 YYREEE (reference sequence). The CDR3 contains 15 residues. The chain's CDR3 is CASSLAMGGPETQYF. CDR3 nucleotide sequence: TGTGCCAGCAGCTTGGCCATGGGAGGCCCTGAGACCCAGTACTTC.

This rearrangement joins TRBV25-1 to TRBJ2-7; perhaps TRBD2 as D (6 bases). CDR3 size: 14 residues. Trimming shortened V by 8 bases and J by 1 base, and 15 bases separated the two germline ends. Looked up from germline, CDR1 is MGHDK and CDR2 is SYGVNS. CDR3 amino acids: CASSAGGDSYEQYF. In DNA, the CDR3 is TGTGCCAGCTCGGCGGGCGGGGATTCCTACGAGCAGTACTTC.

The chain links TRBV5-1 to TRBJ2-7, with D perhaps matching TRBD1 or TRBD2 (5 bases each). CDR3 size: 16 residues. V shed 7 bases and J shed 3 bases, with 23 bases lying between them. Germline CDR1 SGHRS, CDR2 YFSETQ. CDR3 residues: CASGHGSGLGDYEQYF. For the CDR3, the DNA is TGCGCCAGCGGCCATGGGAGCGGCCTAGGGGACTACGAGCAGTACTTC.

CDR3 sequence: CASSFTGTTNEKLFF. In DNA, the CDR3 is TGTGCCAGCAGCTTCACAGGAACGACTAATGAAAAACTGTTTTTT. The V call is TRBV7-9, the J call TRBJ1-4, with D possibly matching TRBD1 (5 bases). Germline CDR1 and CDR2: SEHNR and FQNEAQ (reference sequence). Trimming stripped 3 bases from V and 2 bases from J, with 10 bases between. The CDR3 runs 15 residues.

With respect to this clone: The sample contains more than one DNA sequence encoding this CDR3. V gene TRBV9 combines with J gene TRBJ2-2, with unresolved D. The length of the CDR3 is 14 residues. V was trimmed by 0 bases and J by 3 bases, leaving 6 bases between them. Germline values: CDR1 SGDLS, CDR2 YYNGEE. This CDR3 reads CASSVVLDTGELFF. CDR3 DNA: TGTGCCAGCAGCGTAGTTCTGGACACCGGGGAGCTGTTTTTT.

This clone turned up a few times. This sequence joins TRBV30 and TRBJ1-1, with TRBD1 matching over 7 bases. There are 12 residues in the CDR3. CDR1 is GTSNPN, CDR2 SVGIG, per germline (reference sequence). The J segment lost 4 bases and the V segment lost 5 bases, leaving 4 bases of the junction unmatched. The DNA of the CDR3 is TGTGCCTGGTTGGGACAGTCCACTGAAGCTTTCTTT. It codes for CAWLGQSTEAFF.

The J gene is TRBJ1-1, the V gene TRBV5-1, with 8 bases lining up with TRBD1. The CDR3 contains 13 residues. V shed 4 bases and J 6 bases; nucleotides not matched to a gene: 5. Germline V lookup: CDR1 SGHRS, CDR2 YFSETQ. Here the CDR3 reads CASSPQGEAEAFF. In nucleotides, the CDR3 is TGCGCCAGCAGCCCACAGGGGGAGGCTGAAGCTTTCTTT.

The V gene is TRBV19, the J gene TRBJ1-5; maybe TRBD1 (6 bases). V lost 5 bases to trimming and J lost 2 bases, with 16 bases between them. The CDR3 runs to 16 residues. CDR1 and CDR2 from the germline V gene are LNHDA and SQIVND (reference sequence). The CDR3 nucleotides read TGTGCCAGTAGTCCTGGGGGGGGCTGGGGCAATCAGCCCCAGCATTTT. Amino acid sequence: CASSPGGGWGNQPQHF.

V usage is TRBV19 and J usage is TRBJ1-4; tentatively, D is TRBD1 (5 bases). V lost 5 bases to trimming and J lost 7 bases, with 14 bases between them. CDR3 size: 14 residues. Germline V gene sequence: CDR1 LNHDA, CDR2 SQIVND (reference sequence). This CDR3 reads CASSDPNRGEKLFF. The CDR3 DNA reads TGTGCCAGTAGTGACCCCAATAGGGGTGAAAAACTGTTTTTT.

This clone appeared once. This CDR3 reads CASRGQLSGANVLTF. CDR3 coding DNA: TGTGCCAGCAGGGGACAACTCTCTGGGGCCAACGTCCTGACTTTC. The gene calls are TRBV6-1 and TRBJ2-6; maybe TRBD1 (6 bases). This CDR3 is built from 15 residues. V lost 6 bases to trimming and J lost 0 bases, with 9 bases between them. The germline V gene encodes CDR1 MNHNS and CDR2 SASEGT.

The chain couples TRBV4-2 to TRBJ2-3; D gene uncertain. Trimming removed 0 bases at V and 5 bases at J, with 12 bases between. Germline CDR1 LGHNA, CDR2 YNFKEQ. This CDR3 has 15 amino acids. Here the CDR3 reads CASSQDAVAKDTQYF. DNA of the CDR3: TGTGCCAGCAGCCAAGATGCAGTAGCCAAAGATACGCAGTATTTT.

V usage is TRBV7-9 and J usage is TRBJ2-1, with 10 bases aligning to TRBD2. The CDR3 is made up of 16 amino acids. V shed 5 bases, J shed 15 bases, and the junction held 19 bases outside the gene matches. Germline V gene sequence: CDR1 SEHNR, CDR2 FQNEAQ (reference sequence). Here the CDR3 DNA reads TGTGCCAGCAGCGTAGTAGCGGGGGGAGGTAGACTGGTTCGGTTCTTC. This encodes CASSVVAGGGRLVRFF.

The DNA for the CDR3 is TGTGCCAGCACCCAAGACGGAGAGACCCAGTACTTC. Protein: CASTQDGETQYF. The rearrangement joins TRBV7-2 to TRBJ2-5; D gene unclear. This CDR3 is built from 12 residues. CDR1 is SGHTA and CDR2 is FQGNSA in the germline V gene. The V gene lost 7 bases and the J gene lost 4 bases, with 10 bases spanning the gap.

This clone has only a few counts. The chain employs TRBV7-9 and TRBJ1-1; the D is unclear. Per germline, CDR1 SEHNR and CDR2 FQNEAQ (reference sequence). The CDR3 length is 13 residues. Trimming shortened V by 5 bases and J by 4 bases, and 11 bases separated the two germline ends. The CDR3 protein is CASSLGMGTEAFF. Here the CDR3 DNA reads TGTGCCAGCAGCCTTGGGATGGGCACTGAAGCTTTCTTT.

The J gene is TRBJ1-3, the V gene TRBV6-5; tentative D call: TRBD1 (5 bases). The CDR3 extends over 16 amino acids. The germline V gene has CDR1 MNHEY and CDR2 SVGAGI. Trimming removed 0 bases at V and 2 bases at J, with 11 bases between. CDR3 in DNA: TGTGCCAGCAGTTACTCGCCAGGGAAGGCTGGAAACACCATATATTTT. Encoded protein: CASSYSPGKAGNTIYF.

The chain links TRBV19 to TRBJ1-5; 7 bases map to TRBD1. Looked up from germline, CDR1 is LNHDA and CDR2 is SQIVND (reference sequence). The junction had 6 bases not matched to a gene; V was cut back by 3 bases and J by 4 bases. The CDR3 sequence is 15 residues long. The CDR3 spells CASSMEGARNQPQHF. CDR3 in DNA: TGTGCCAGTAGTATGGAGGGGGCCAGAAATCAGCCCCAGCATTTT.

This chain links TRBV27 with TRBJ2-3; D not certain. The V end lost 6 bases, the J end lost 2 bases, and 6 bases lay between the germline ends. Germline V gene lookup returns CDR1 MNHEY and CDR2 SMNVEV (reference sequence). This CDR3 comprises 12 residues. CDR3 region: CASSPDTDTQYF. For the CDR3, the DNA is TGTGCCAGCAGCCCCGACACAGATACGCAGTATTTT.

This rearrangement joins TRBV19 to TRBJ1-1; TRBD1 matches 7 bases. V gave up 7 bases and J gave up 6 bases; unmatched junction bases: 11. The CDR3 runs to 14 residues. Germline CDR1 LNHDA, CDR2 SQIVND (reference sequence). This CDR3 reads CASIPDRVAPEAFF. CDR3 bases: TGTGCCAGTATTCCAGACAGGGTCGCGCCTGAAGCTTTCTTT.